This TCR beta chain appears in the sequencing data of a study of T cell responses to AZD1222 COVID-19 vaccine (dated by TCRdb to the early 2020s). Background for the entire study: Because spike-specific TCR depth and breadth did not differ between the two schedules, AZD1222 recipients who got a second dose at roughly 4 weeks were pooled with those who got a second dose at roughly 12 weeks. Enrollment into the trials was organized by age into subgroups of 18-55, 56-69 and 70-plus years, and those subgroups contained roughly 150, 30 and 60 TCR-sequenced participants, respectively. A total of approximately 240 trial participants underwent TCR sequencing, of whom some 210 received two doses of AZD1222 and around 26 received two doses of the MenACWY control vaccine.

Points on this clone: Its antigen has not been determined. Base qualities were left out, and no much larger clone turns up one base away.

Trimming removed 5 bases from V and 7 bases from J; the gene matches leave 10 bases unexplained. CDR1 and CDR2 were assigned from the germline V gene as SGHAT and FQNNGV. The CDR3 numbers 15 residues from cysteine through phenylalanine. Just the 45-base CDR3 DNA is kept, in frame starting at base 1. On the study overall, not on this receptor specifically: A significant rise in spike-specific TCR breadth and depth was observed after two AZD1222 doses relative to day 0 and relative to MenACWY recipients. The vaccine-associated CD4 TCRs covered the entire spike protein, and the dominant responses fell in regions 160-218 and 743-854. Because no samples from the day 14 peak response were available, repertoires could be characterized only after the peak T cell response. Reportedly, close to half of the unique spike-specific TCRs recognized epitopes lying outside the regions that are mutated in the B.1.351 and B.1.1.7 variants. The 56-69-year group was small, and its depth increase did not reach significance, likely because of low power. Conclusions about previously exposed vaccinees are limited because only six or seven AZD1222 recipients were SARS-CoV-2 seropositive at baseline. Participants were mostly white British and included more females than males, and it was suggested by the authors that clonal diversity may have been underestimated.

This specimen's time point label, interpreted: baseline before first vaccination. Vaccinee samples came from UK trials COV001 and COV002, including a single-blind randomized controlled phase 2/3 trial of AZD1222 (ChAdOx1 nCoV-19) in healthy adults. Trial participant PBMC samples were collected at day 0 and day 28 after the second dose for TCRbeta chain sequencing. The CDR3 regions of human TCRbeta chains were subjected to immunosequencing. As for how the authors treated the data: TCRs in the repertoires were compared against a reference library of SARS-CoV-2-specific TCRs that had been generated with the MIRA antigen-specificity platform. Breadth was defined as the fraction of unique TCRs that were SARS-CoV-2-associated, and depth was defined as the fraction of total T cells that were SARS-CoV-2-associated. Each spike-specific TCR was assigned to its reactive spike region and to a CD4 or CD8 class using the MIRA data. Log10-transformed breadth and depth values were compared by one-way ANOVA with Sidak's multiple comparisons tests. Sourced from immuneACCESS, this table was stored by TCRdb with only in-frame sequences that have V and J called. A share of the clones is absent; for the studies checked, an unresolved V gene accounts for under half, and the remainder has no known explanation. The D gene and trimming were derived from the DNA, and the V and J assignments and clone size from that table. Counted in this sample were around 260,000 clones; approximately 93% of them appeared once. 0.5% to 0.7% of the sample is in the top ten clones.

The material sequenced was peripheral blood, taken on day 0 of AZD1222 vaccination. In this chain, TRBV11-2 is recombined with TRBJ2-7; 11 bases in the middle match TRBD1. This TCR derives from an adult in good health. Here the CDR3 is given as CASSSHGQGAWEQYF. Read as DNA, the sequence is TGTGCCAGCAGCAGCCACGGACAGGGGGCTTGGGAGCAGTACTTC.